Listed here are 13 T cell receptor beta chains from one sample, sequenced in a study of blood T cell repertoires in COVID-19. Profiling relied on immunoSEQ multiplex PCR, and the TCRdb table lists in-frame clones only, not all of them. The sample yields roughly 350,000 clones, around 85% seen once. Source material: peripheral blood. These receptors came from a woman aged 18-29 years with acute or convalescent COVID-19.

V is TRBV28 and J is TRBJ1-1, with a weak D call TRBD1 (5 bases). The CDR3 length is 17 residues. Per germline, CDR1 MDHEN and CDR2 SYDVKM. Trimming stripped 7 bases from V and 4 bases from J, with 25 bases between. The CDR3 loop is CASIPRGSLRAVTEAFF. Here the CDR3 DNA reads TGTGCCAGCATTCCGCGGGGCAGCCTACGGGCTGTCACTGAAGCTTTCTTT.

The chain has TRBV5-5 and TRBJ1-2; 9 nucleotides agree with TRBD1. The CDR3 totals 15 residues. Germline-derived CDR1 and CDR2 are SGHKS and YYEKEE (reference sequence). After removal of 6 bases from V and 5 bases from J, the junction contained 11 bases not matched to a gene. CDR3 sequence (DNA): TGTGCCAGCACCCTATCAGACAGGGGGTTTTATGGCTACACCTTC. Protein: CASTLSDRGFYGYTF. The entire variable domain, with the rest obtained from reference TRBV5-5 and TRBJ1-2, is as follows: DAGVTQSPTHLIKTRGQQVTLRCSPISGHKSVSWYQQVLGQGPQFIFQYYEKEERGRGNFPDRFSARQFPNYSSELNVNALLLGDSALYLCASTLSDRGFYGYTFGSGTRLTVV.

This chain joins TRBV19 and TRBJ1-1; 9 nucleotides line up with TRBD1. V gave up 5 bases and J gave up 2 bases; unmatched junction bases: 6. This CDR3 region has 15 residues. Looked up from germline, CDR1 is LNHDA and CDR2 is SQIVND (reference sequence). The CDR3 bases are TGTGCCAGTAGTTGGGGACAGGGTCTTAACACTGAAGCTTTCTTT. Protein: CASSWGQGLNTEAFF.

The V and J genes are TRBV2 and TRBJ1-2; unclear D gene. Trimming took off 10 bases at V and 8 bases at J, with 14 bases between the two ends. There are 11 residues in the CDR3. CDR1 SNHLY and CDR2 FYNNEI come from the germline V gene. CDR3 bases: TGTGCCACCTCCGTATCGGGAGGCTACACCTTC. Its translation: CATSVSGGYTF.

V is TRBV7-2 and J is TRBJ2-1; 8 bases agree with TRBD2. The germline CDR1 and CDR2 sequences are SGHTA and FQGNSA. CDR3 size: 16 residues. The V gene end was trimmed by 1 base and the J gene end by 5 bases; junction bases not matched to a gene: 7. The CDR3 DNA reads TGTGCCAGCAGCTTAGGATCTAGCGGGTTAGACAATGAGCAGTTCTTC. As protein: CASSLGSSGLDNEQFF.

The CDR3 loop is CASSYGQGVGTDTQYF. The CDR3 DNA reads TGTGCCAGCAGTTACGGGCAGGGGGTGGGCACAGATACGCAGTATTTT. The chain joins TRBV6-6 to TRBJ2-3; 7 bases map to TRBD1. This CDR3 is 16 amino acids long. Germline-derived CDR1 and CDR2 are MNHNY and SVGAGI (reference sequence). J gave up 1 base and V 2 bases, and 6 bases lay outside the gene matches.

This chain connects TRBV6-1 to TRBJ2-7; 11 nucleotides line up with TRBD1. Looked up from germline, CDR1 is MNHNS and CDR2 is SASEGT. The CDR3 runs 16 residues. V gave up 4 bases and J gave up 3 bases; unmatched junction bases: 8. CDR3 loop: CASSGYSGTGGYEQYF. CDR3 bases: TGTGCCAGCAGTGGCTACTCCGGGACAGGGGGCTACGAGCAGTACTTC.

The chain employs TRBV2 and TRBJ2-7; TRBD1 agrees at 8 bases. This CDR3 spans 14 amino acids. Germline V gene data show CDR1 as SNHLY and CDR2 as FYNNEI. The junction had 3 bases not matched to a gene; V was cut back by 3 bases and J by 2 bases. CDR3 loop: CASSEDRVPYEQYF. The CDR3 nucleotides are TGTGCCAGCAGTGAGGACAGGGTTCCCTACGAGCAGTACTTC.

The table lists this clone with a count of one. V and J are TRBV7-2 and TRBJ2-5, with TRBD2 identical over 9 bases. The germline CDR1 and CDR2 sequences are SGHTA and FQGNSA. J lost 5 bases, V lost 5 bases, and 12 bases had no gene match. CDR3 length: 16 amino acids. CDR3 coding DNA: TGTGCCAGCAGCACCGCTAGCGGGAAGTATTTGGAGACCCAGTACTTC. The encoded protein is CASSTASGKYLETQYF.

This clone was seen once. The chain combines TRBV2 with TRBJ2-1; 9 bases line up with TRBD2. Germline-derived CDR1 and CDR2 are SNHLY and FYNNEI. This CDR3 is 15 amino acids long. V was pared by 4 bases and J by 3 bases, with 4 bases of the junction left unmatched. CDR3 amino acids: CASSVERGDYNEQFF. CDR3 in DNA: TGTGCCAGCAGTGTGGAGCGGGGGGACTACAATGAGCAGTTCTTC.

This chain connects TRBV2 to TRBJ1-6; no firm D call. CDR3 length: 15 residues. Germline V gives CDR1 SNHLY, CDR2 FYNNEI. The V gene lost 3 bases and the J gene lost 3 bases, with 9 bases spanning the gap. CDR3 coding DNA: TGTGCCAGCAGTGATACAGACGTCTATAATTCACCCCTCCACTTT. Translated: CASSDTDVYNSPLHF.

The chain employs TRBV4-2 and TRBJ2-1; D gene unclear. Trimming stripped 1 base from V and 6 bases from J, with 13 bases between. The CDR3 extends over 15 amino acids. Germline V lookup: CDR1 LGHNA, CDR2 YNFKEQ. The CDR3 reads CASSQATTAANEQFF. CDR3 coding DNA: TGTGCCAGCAGCCAAGCAACTACCGCGGCCAATGAGCAGTTCTTC.

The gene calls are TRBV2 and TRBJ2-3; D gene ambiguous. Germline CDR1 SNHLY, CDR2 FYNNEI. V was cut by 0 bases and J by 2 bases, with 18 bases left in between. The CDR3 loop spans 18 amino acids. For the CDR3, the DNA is TGTGCCAGCAGTGAAGCGCTTCCGGGTTCGCTAAACACAGATACGCAGTATTTT. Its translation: CASSEALPGSLNTDTQYF.